The 18 T cell receptor beta chains presented below share a single source sample, sequenced in a study of control samples from healthy donors and cancer patients. The repertoire was sequenced with immunoSEQ multiplex PCR; TCRdb's copy has only in-frame clones and lacks some. Of over 150,000 clones detected, 75% to 95% appear once; the ten largest clones hold roughly 2.1%. Source material: blood. The receptors were sampled from a woman aged 40-49 years in good health.

V and J are TRBV5-4 and TRBJ1-3; 7 nucleotides line up with TRBD1. Germline V gene lookup returns CDR1 SGHNT and CDR2 YYREEE (reference sequence). The CDR3 has 14 residues. V trimming: 9 bases; J trimming: 0 bases; junction bases outside the gene matches: 6. CDR3 amino acids: CATQGTDSGNTIYF. The CDR3 DNA reads TGTGCCACCCAGGGGACAGACTCTGGAAACACCATATATTTT.

This chain joins TRBV6-4 and TRBJ1-3, with D possibly matching TRBD1 (5 bases). The CDR3 is made up of 17 amino acids. The V end lost 4 bases, the J end lost 8 bases, and 24 bases lay between the germline ends. Germline CDR1 MRHNA, CDR2 SNTAGT. The CDR3 reads CASSGFSAQTVADTIYF. CDR3 DNA: TGTGCCAGCAGTGGATTCTCAGCTCAGACAGTAGCGGACACCATATATTTT.

This CDR3 is CASSQEGPGPLYTF. In DNA, the CDR3 is TGTGCCAGCAGCCAAGAGGGACCGGGTCCCCTCTACACCTTC. This sequence joins TRBV3-1 (or the pseudogene TRBV3-2) and TRBJ1-2, with D possibly being TRBD1 (5 bases). The CDR3 extends over 14 amino acids. Germline V gene data show CDR1 as LGHDT and CDR2 as YNNKEL (reference sequence). V was trimmed by 0 bases and J by 10 bases, leaving 15 bases between them.

The chain joins TRBV14 to TRBJ1-6; D not resolved. V was trimmed by 0 bases and J by 7 bases, leaving 10 bases between them. Germline assignment: CDR1 SGHDN and CDR2 FVKESK. The CDR3 is made up of 15 amino acids. This chain's CDR3 is CASSQEPALNSPLHF. CDR3 bases: TGTGCCAGCAGCCAAGAACCAGCCCTAAATTCACCCCTCCACTTT.

CDR3 region: CASSQAGLAYTDTQYF. The CDR3, as DNA: TGTGCCAGCAGCCAAGCGGGACTAGCCTACACAGATACGCAGTATTTT. The V and J genes are TRBV3-1 (or the pseudogene TRBV3-2) and TRBJ2-3, with 9 bases identical to TRBD2. This CDR3 has 16 amino acids. Germline CDR1 is LGHDT and CDR2 is YNNKEL (reference sequence). The trim removed 1 base at V and 2 bases at J, leaving 4 bases unmatched.

This chain uses TRBV6-5 with TRBJ2-7, with 9 bases that match TRBD1. The CDR3 runs to 14 residues. Per the germline V gene, CDR1 is MNHEY and CDR2 is SVGAGI. The V segment lost 6 bases and the J segment 2 bases; nucleotides outside the gene matches: 5. The CDR3 coding sequence is TGTGCCAGCAGCGGGACAGGGCGGACCTACGAGCAGTACTTC. Amino acids: CASSGTGRTYEQYF.

This chain joins TRBV7-2 and TRBJ2-1; D unresolved. The V gene lost 1 base and the J gene lost 0 bases, with 10 bases spanning the gap. Per the germline V gene, CDR1 is SGHTA and CDR2 is FQGNSA. This CDR3 is built from 16 residues. The CDR3 nucleotides read TGTGCCAGCAGCTTAGGTTGGTCAAGCTCCTACAATGAGCAGTTCTTC. Protein sequence: CASSLGWSSSYNEQFF.

This chain joins TRBV9 and TRBJ2-2; possible D gene TRBD1, 7 bases. The CDR3 is 15 residues long. Per the germline V gene, CDR1 is SGDLS and CDR2 is YYNGEE. The V gene lost 4 bases and the J gene lost 3 bases, with 13 bases spanning the gap. This CDR3 is CASSQGGHYTGELFF. The CDR3 DNA reads TGTGCCAGCAGCCAGGGGGGACATTACACCGGGGAGCTGTTTTTT.

The chain employs TRBV2 and TRBJ1-3, with TRBD1 as a possible D gene (5 bases). V was pared by 2 bases and J by 8 bases, with 13 bases between. Germline V gene sequence: CDR1 SNHLY, CDR2 FYNNEI. This CDR3 has 14 residues. DNA for the CDR3: TGTGCCAGCAGTGAAAGTTGGGGGTTGGACACCATATATTTT. Amino acids: CASSESWGLDTIYF.

The chain has TRBV11-2 and TRBJ1-3; TRBD1 agrees at 7 bases. The CDR3 has 14 residues. J lost 3 bases, V lost 5 bases, and 4 bases had no gene match. In germline, CDR1 is SGHAT, CDR2 FQNNGV. This CDR3 reads CASSVTGDGNTIYF. The CDR3 DNA sequence: TGTGCCAGCAGCGTCACAGGGGATGGAAACACCATATATTTT.

The chain joins TRBV27 to TRBJ2-4, with D perhaps TRBD2 (6 bases). The germline V and J ends were trimmed by 7 bases and 6 bases, with 13 bases remaining between them. Germline-derived CDR1 and CDR2 are MNHEY and SMNVEV (reference sequence). This CDR3 contains 13 residues. CDR3 amino acids: CASILADGNIQYF. The CDR3 nucleotides are TGTGCCAGCATATTAGCGGACGGAAACATTCAGTACTTC.

The chain employs TRBV2 and TRBJ2-5; the D is unclear. The CDR3 length is 13 residues. The V and J ends lost 1 base and 3 bases respectively, with 6 bases between them. Per the germline V gene, CDR1 is SNHLY and CDR2 is FYNNEI. The CDR3 sequence is CASSEGRKETQYF. In nucleotides, the CDR3 is TGTGCCAGCAGTGAAGGACGGAAAGAGACCCAGTACTTC.

This chain uses TRBV6-5 with TRBJ2-7; D is unresolved. Trimming cost V 2 bases and J 2 bases, with 16 bases left between them. From germline, CDR1 is MNHEY and CDR2 SVGAGI. The CDR3 runs 16 residues. CDR3 in amino acids: CASSYRPLNEAYEQYF. CDR3 DNA sequence: TGTGCCAGCAGTTACCGACCCCTCAACGAAGCCTACGAGCAGTACTTC.

To note about this clone: At one boundary the junction diverges from the germline segment, which might be a read error. The J gene is TRBJ2-7, the V gene TRBV27; TRBD1 agrees at 7 bases. CDR3 length: 13 residues. Germline values: CDR1 MNHEY, CDR2 SMNVEV (reference sequence). CDR3 region: CASSLSTGNEQYF. In nucleotides, the CDR3 is TGTGCCAGCAGTCTATCGACAGGGAACGAGCAGTACTTC.

This chain uses TRBV11-2 with TRBJ2-3; 9 bases map to TRBD1. CDR1 SGHAT and CDR2 FQNNGV come from the germline V gene. The CDR3 has 16 amino acids. V gave up 5 bases and J gave up 0 bases; unmatched junction bases: 6. The CDR3 loop is CASSRYGTGSTDTQYF. The CDR3 coding sequence is TGTGCCAGCAGCCGTTACGGGACAGGGAGCACAGATACGCAGTATTTT.

CDR3 region: CASSVSRGEGGEQFF. The CDR3, as DNA: TGTGCCAGCAGCGTATCAAGGGGTGAAGGGGGTGAGCAGTTCTTC. The chain joins TRBV9 to TRBJ2-1; possible D gene TRBD1, 6 bases. The V end was cut by 1 base, the J end by 9 bases, with 17 bases between. CDR1 is SGDLS, CDR2 YYNGEE, per germline. The CDR3 covers 15 residues.

The chain has TRBV11-2 and TRBJ1-6; D ambiguous. The length of the CDR3 is 16 residues. Per germline, CDR1 SGHAT and CDR2 FQNNGV. V shed 6 bases and J shed 9 bases, with 21 bases lying between them. The DNA for the CDR3 is TGTGCCAGCAGACGGGCTTTTGTAGATCGGAGTTCACCCCTCCACTTT. This codes for CASRRAFVDRSSPLHF.

The chain combines TRBV25-1 with TRBJ1-3; the D gene is possibly TRBD1 (5 bases). Looked up from germline, CDR1 is MGHDK and CDR2 is SYGVNS. V was trimmed by 4 bases and J by 0 bases, leaving 7 bases between them. The CDR3 contains 14 residues. The CDR3 DNA is TGTGCCAGCAGTGCACAGGCCTCTGGAAACACCATATATTTT. Protein product: CASSAQASGNTIYF.